One and the same sample provided the 26 T cell receptor beta chains below, sequenced in a study of cytomegalovirus exposure and HLA in healthy donors. The method was immunoSEQ multiplex PCR; TCRdb's version includes in-frame clones alone and lacks a portion of them. Of about 150,000 clones in the sample, about 80% were seen once. Source material: PBMCs. These TCRs come from a young man in good health and CMV-seropositive.

The chain uses TRBV10-3 and TRBJ1-1; D might be TRBD1 (6 bases). Germline V gives CDR1 ENHRY, CDR2 SYGVKD. The CDR3 runs to 14 residues. V shed 10 bases and J shed 4 bases, with 19 bases lying between them. CDR3 nucleotides: TGTGCCACACTTCCCACGACAGGATCCACTGAAGCTTTCTTT. Its translation: CATLPTTGSTEAFF.

Notes on this clone: Other nucleotide sequences from this sample produce the same CDR3. V and J are TRBV19 and TRBJ1-5, with TRBD1 matching 7 bases. The germline gives CDR1 LNHDA, CDR2 SQIVND (reference sequence). The CDR3 totals 15 residues. With 6 bases clipped from V and 0 bases from J, the junction kept 5 bases outside the gene matches. The CDR3 sequence is CASSPRDSSNQPQHF. Written as DNA, the CDR3 is TGTGCCAGTAGCCCCCGGGACAGTAGCAATCAGCCCCAGCATTTT.

The chain has TRBV6-1 and TRBJ1-1, with D perhaps TRBD1 (6 bases). The CDR3 totals 14 residues. V gave up 6 bases and J gave up 11 bases, with 22 bases separating them. CDR1 MNHNS and CDR2 SASEGT come from the germline V gene. This CDR3 reads CASRDSGTTGSAFF. The CDR3 region has the DNA TGTGCCAGCAGGGACAGCGGGACCACGGGTTCGGCTTTCTTT.

The J gene is TRBJ1-3, the V gene TRBV6-1; D is ambiguous. Germline V CDR1 and CDR2: MNHNS, SASEGT. V lost 5 bases, J lost 0 bases, and 8 bases lay in between. This CDR3 spans 14 amino acids. The CDR3 nucleotides are TGTGCCAGCAGTTCTGGCAGCTCTGGAAACACCATATATTTT. It translates to CASSSGSSGNTIYF.

V is TRBV29-1 and J is TRBJ1-2; D might be TRBD1 (6 bases). The CDR3 loop spans 13 amino acids. Germline V CDR1 and CDR2: SQVTM, ANQGSEA. The ends were cut back, 4 bases at V and 4 bases at J, with 13 bases in the middle. CDR3 residues: CSVAGTRGYGYTF. The CDR3 DNA follows: TGCAGCGTTGCAGGGACCAGGGGCTATGGCTACACCTTC.

The genes are TRBV18 and TRBJ2-7; 8 nucleotides match TRBD1. V was pared by 3 bases and J by 5 bases, with 6 bases of the junction left unmatched. Germline values: CDR1 KGHSH, CDR2 LQKENI. The CDR3 totals 14 residues. CDR3 loop: CASSPGTGGDEQYF. Written as DNA, the CDR3 is TGTGCCAGCTCACCCGGGACAGGTGGCGACGAGCAGTACTTC.

The V gene is TRBV7-3, the J gene TRBJ2-7, with D possibly being TRBD1 (7 bases). The V and J ends lost 6 bases and 2 bases respectively, with 17 bases between them. The CDR3 is 15 amino acids. Germline lookup yields CDR1 SGHTA and CDR2 FQGTGA. The CDR3 here is CASREGQPGPYEQYF. For the CDR3, the DNA is TGTGCCAGCAGGGAGGGACAGCCGGGGCCCTACGAGCAGTACTTC.

V usage is TRBV6-6 and J usage is TRBJ1-2, with D possibly being TRBD1 (5 bases). Germline CDR1 reads MNHNY; CDR2 reads SVGAGI (reference sequence). This CDR3 is built from 14 residues. Trimming stripped 7 bases from V and 8 bases from J, with 20 bases between. The CDR3 region has the DNA TGTGCCAGCAATCCCAATGGGGGGGTAGCAGGCTACACCTTC. Translated: CASNPNGGVAGYTF.

This clone was detected only a few times. The chain uses TRBV18 and TRBJ2-3; possible D gene TRBD2, 6 bases. Trimming pared 3 bases from V and 4 bases from J, leaving 11 bases between. Germline V lookup: CDR1 KGHSH, CDR2 LQKENI. This CDR3 contains 14 residues. The CDR3 sequence is CASSPWEVADTQYF. CDR3 DNA sequence: TGTGCCAGCTCACCGTGGGAGGTGGCAGATACGCAGTATTTT.

The chain employs TRBV7-2 and TRBJ1-1, with D possibly matching TRBD1 (5 bases). The CDR3 extends over 18 amino acids. CDR1 and CDR2 from the germline V gene are SGHTA and FQGNSA. Between the trimmed V and J ends, which lost 6 bases and 1 base, there was a span of 24 bases. The CDR3 loop is CASSPRTGGSTGNTEAFF. CDR3 DNA: TGTGCCAGCAGTCCCCGGACGGGGGGGAGCACTGGGAACACTGAAGCTTTCTTT.

V is TRBV27 and J is TRBJ2-5, with 14 bases that match TRBD2. The CDR3 is 18 residues long. Germline CDR1 reads MNHEY; CDR2 reads SMNVEV (reference sequence). The V segment lost 5 bases and the J segment 3 bases; nucleotides outside the gene matches: 11. The CDR3 DNA follows: TGTGCCAGCAGTCCCCTCGTCGGACTAGCGGGGGGTAAAGAGACCCAGTACTTC. This translates into CASSPLVGLAGGKETQYF.

The table lists this clone with a count of one. The chain combines TRBV5-8 with TRBJ2-7; possible D gene TRBD1, 5 bases. The CDR3 has 15 amino acids. V was trimmed by 2 bases and J by 3 bases, leaving 15 bases between them. Germline V gives CDR1 SGHTS, CDR2 YDEGEE. The CDR3 sequence: CASSFLATGDYEQYF. CDR3 DNA: TGTGCCAGCAGCTTCTTGGCAACAGGCGACTACGAGCAGTACTTC.

This chain connects TRBV7-9 to TRBJ2-2; D may be TRBD1 (6 bases). The germline V gene encodes CDR1 SEHNR and CDR2 FQNEAQ (reference sequence). The CDR3 is 14 residues long. V was cut by 4 bases and J by 7 bases, with 13 bases left in between. The CDR3: CASSSQADSGELFF. As DNA, the CDR3 is TGTGCCAGCAGCTCACAGGCGGACAGCGGGGAGCTGTTTTTT.

The chain joins TRBV30 to TRBJ2-1; possible D gene TRBD2, 6 bases. The CDR3 spans 17 residues. V was shortened by 4 bases and J by 1 base, with 20 bases between the two germline ends. The germline gives CDR1 GTSNPN, CDR2 SVGIG (reference sequence). The CDR3 region is CAWTLKGRGGSYNEQFF. In DNA form, the CDR3 reads TGTGCCTGGACCCTCAAGGGGCGGGGTGGATCCTACAATGAGCAGTTCTTC.

This chain joins TRBV18 and TRBJ1-1; no firm D call. Per germline, CDR1 KGHSH and CDR2 LQKENI. V gave up 2 bases and J gave up 1 base, with 8 bases separating them. The CDR3 spans 14 residues. This chain's CDR3 is CASSPSESNTEAFF. In DNA, the CDR3 is TGTGCCAGCTCACCATCAGAATCGAACACTGAAGCTTTCTTT.

The V and J genes are TRBV30 and TRBJ2-1; no firm D call. Germline V gives CDR1 GTSNPN, CDR2 SVGIG (reference sequence). With 5 bases removed from V and 6 bases from J, the gap between germline ends came to 8 bases. The CDR3 contains 11 residues. CDR3 in amino acids: CAWERVNEQFF. The CDR3 nucleotides read TGTGCCTGGGAACGGGTCAATGAGCAGTTCTTC.

V and J are TRBV5-6 and TRBJ1-6; D may be TRBD1 (5 bases). This CDR3 has 14 amino acids. Germline assignment: CDR1 SGHDT and CDR2 YYEEEE. The V and J ends lost 1 base and 5 bases respectively, with 7 bases between them. CDR3 coding DNA: TGTGCCAGCAGCTTGTCAGGGAATAATTCACCCCTCCACTTT. Amino acid sequence: CASSLSGNNSPLHF. Based on the CDR3 plus reference TRBV5-6 and TRBJ1-6, the full variable domain is DAGVTQSPTHLIKTRGQQVTLRCSPKSGHDTVSWYQQALGQGPQFIFQYYEEEERQRGNFPDRFSGHQFPNYSSELNVNALLLGDSALYLCASSLSGNNSPLHFGNGTRLTVT.

This chain uses TRBV9 with TRBJ2-3; 11 bases line up with TRBD2. The CDR3 covers 18 residues. Losses at the gene ends were 0 bases for V and 2 bases for J; bases not matched to a gene: 8. Germline-derived CDR1 and CDR2 are SGDLS and YYNGEE. The CDR3 sequence: CASSVVASGRIFTDTQYF. DNA for the CDR3: TGTGCCAGCAGCGTAGTGGCTAGCGGGAGGATCTTCACAGATACGCAGTATTTT. The full variable domain, rest sourced from reference TRBV9 and TRBJ2-3, is DSGVTQTPKHLITATGQRVTLRCSPRSGDLSVYWYQQSLDQGLQFLIQYYNGEERAKGNILERFSAQQFPDLHSELNLSSLELGDSALYFCASSVVASGRIFTDTQYFGPGTRLTVL.

In this sample, this clone turned up a few times. The chain is built from TRBV2 and TRBJ1-5; 9 nucleotides line up with TRBD1. CDR1 and CDR2 (germline): SNHLY, FYNNEI. V shed 8 bases, J shed 2 bases, and the junction held 7 bases outside the gene matches. The length of the CDR3 is 15 residues. CDR3 coding DNA: TGTGCCAGCCGGGACAGGGTGACGGGCAATCAGCCCCAGCATTTT. Its translation: CASRDRVTGNQPQHF.

The chain uses TRBV5-6 and TRBJ1-5, with 8 bases fitting TRBD1. Unmatched junction bases numbered 6, after V lost 4 bases and J lost 6 bases. The germline V gene encodes CDR1 SGHDT and CDR2 YYEEEE. This CDR3 is built from 14 residues. The CDR3 nucleotides read TGTGCCAGCAGCGGCTGGACAGGGCGTCAGCCCCAGCATTTT. This gives the protein CASSGWTGRQPQHF.

Only a few counts were recorded for this clone. The J gene is TRBJ2-7, the V gene TRBV4-3, with 12 bases identical to TRBD1. V gave up 0 bases and J gave up 4 bases; unmatched junction bases: 4. Germline V gene data show CDR1 as LGHNA and CDR2 as YSLEER. CDR3 length: 16 residues. CDR3 sequence reads: CASSQDLGQGAYEQYF. CDR3 DNA sequence: TGCGCCAGCAGCCAAGATTTGGGACAGGGGGCTTACGAGCAGTACTTC.

The rearrangement links TRBV6-5 to TRBJ1-6; 7 nucleotides line up with TRBD1. V shed 0 bases, J shed 7 bases, and the junction held 3 bases outside the gene matches. The CDR3 is 15 amino acids. Germline-derived CDR1 and CDR2 are MNHEY and SVGAGI. DNA for the CDR3: TGTGCCAGCAGTTACTCGACAGGGTCGAATTCACCCCTCCACTTT. Its protein is CASSYSTGSNSPLHF.

The chain employs TRBV15 and TRBJ2-3, with unresolved D. This CDR3 region has 15 residues. Per germline, CDR1 LNHNV and CDR2 YYDKDF (reference sequence). Between the trimmed V and J ends, which lost 1 base and 0 bases, there was a span of 8 bases. The CDR3 is CATSRASSSTDTQYF. DNA of the CDR3: TGTGCCACCAGCAGAGCTTCAAGCAGCACAGATACGCAGTATTTT.

This clone is a singleton in its sample. The J gene is TRBJ1-4, the V gene TRBV7-8; TRBD1 agrees at 7 bases. V was pared by 7 bases and J by 5 bases, with 13 bases of the junction left unmatched. Germline lookup yields CDR1 SGHVS and CDR2 FQNEAQ. The CDR3 consists of 16 residues. The DNA for the CDR3 is TGTGCCAGCACCCTTTCCACAGGGGCTGGAAATGAAAAACTGTTTTTT. Protein sequence: CASTLSTGAGNEKLFF.

The gene calls are TRBV14 and TRBJ1-2, with 7 positions matching TRBD1. Germline V gene lookup returns CDR1 SGHDN and CDR2 FVKESK. The CDR3 totals 14 residues. After removal of 0 bases from V and 5 bases from J, the junction contained 3 bases not matched to a gene. The CDR3 DNA reads as TGTGCCAGCAGCCAAGATGAACAGGGGTATGGCTACACCTTC. Its protein product is CASSQDEQGYGYTF.

The chain recombines TRBV18 with TRBJ1-4; 7 nucleotides match TRBD1. Germline V gene data show CDR1 as KGHSH and CDR2 as LQKENI. The CDR3 is 14 amino acids. The J segment lost 8 bases and the V segment lost 3 bases, leaving 6 bases of the junction unmatched. The CDR3 protein is CASSPRGQLEKLFF. The CDR3 DNA follows: TGTGCCAGCTCACCTCGGGGACAGCTCGAAAAACTGTTTTTT.